These 15 T cell receptor beta chains share one sample of origin, sequenced in a study of T-cell memory formation after mild COVID-19. TCRdb redid the calling of the 5' RACE reads with MiXCR, one entry per CDR3 protein. The sample lists a few hundred thousand distinct CDR3 sequences; approximately 27% were seen once. The sequenced sample consisted of PBMCs or a T cell subset sorted from them (not recorded which). These receptors originate from an adult woman who had mild COVID-19 (a few samples of this study predate the infection). Cell type and time point are not known.

V is TRBV14 and J is TRBJ2-1; D may be TRBD1 or TRBD2 (5 bases each). Germline loops: CDR1 SGHDN, CDR2 FVKESK. Trimming left V 2 bases short and J 1 base short, with 15 bases between. CDR3 length equals 17 residues. As DNA, the CDR3 is TGTGCCAGCAGCCAATTAGCCGGGACGGCATCCTACAATGAGCAGTTCTTC. Translated: CASSQLAGTASYNEQFF.

This clonotype was recorded a few times. This rearrangement joins TRBV6-6 to TRBJ2-1; 10 positions agree with TRBD2. Germline assignment: CDR1 MNHNY and CDR2 SVGAGI (reference sequence). Unmatched junction bases numbered 12, after V lost 5 bases and J lost 14 bases. This CDR3 is built from 14 residues. CDR3 protein: CASSGLAEAVWEFF. In DNA, the CDR3 is TGTGCCAGCAGTGGACTAGCGGAGGCCGTCTGGGAGTTCTTC.

The chain combines TRBV7-9 with TRBJ1-1; D not resolved. The CDR3 is made up of 12 amino acids. Looked up from germline, CDR1 is SEHNR and CDR2 is FQNEAQ (reference sequence). The V end was cut by 10 bases, the J end by 1 base, with 10 bases between. Written as DNA, the CDR3 is TGTGCCACCCGTCGACAGAACACTGAAGCTTTCTTT. Its protein is CATRRQNTEAFF.

This chain joins TRBV13 and TRBJ2-1; D is possibly TRBD2 (6 bases). The CDR3 consists of 13 residues. Germline-derived CDR1 and CDR2 are PRHDT and FYEKMQ (reference sequence). V dropped 0 bases and J dropped 7 bases, with 7 bases sitting between them. The CDR3 DNA sequence: TGTGCCAGCAGCTTAGGGGCGGGAAATGAGCAGTTCTTC. This sequence encodes CASSLGAGNEQFF.

The J gene is TRBJ2-5, the V gene TRBV4-1; D might be TRBD1 (6 bases). Germline V gene lookup returns CDR1 MGHRA and CDR2 YSYEKL. Deletions cut 5 bases from V and 4 bases from J, with 11 bases between. This CDR3 has 13 residues. CDR3 loop: CASSKGVVETQYF. The CDR3 DNA reads as TGCGCCAGCAGCAAGGGGGTCGTAGAGACCCAGTACTTC.

This clonotype was recorded only once. One end of the junction is discordant with germline, which a read error may explain. The rearrangement joins TRBV2 to TRBJ2-7; D possibly corresponds to TRBD1 (6 bases). This CDR3 comprises 14 residues. In germline, CDR1 is SNHLY, CDR2 FYNNEI. CDR3 amino acids: CASAGLWTAIPIDF. CDR3 nucleotides: TGTGCCAGCGCTGGCCTATGGACAGCTATCCCAATTGACTTC.

This sequence joins TRBV21-1 and TRBJ2-3; the table's D call of TRBD1 was not tested on the DNA. TRBV21-1 is a recognized pseudogene. The CDR3 totals 10 residues. The CDR3 reads CASRDTVKYF. The CDR3 DNA is TGTGCCAGCAGGGACACCGTAAAGTATTTT.

The rearrangement uses TRBV24-1 and TRBJ2-5; 10 positions match TRBD2. The V segment lost 2 bases and the J segment 6 bases; nucleotides outside the gene matches: 5. Germline V gene data show CDR1 as KGHDR and CDR2 as SFDVKD. CDR3 length equals 15 residues. The CDR3 nucleotides are TGTGCCACCAGTGATTACGGGACTAGCGACAAGACCCAGTACTTC. It codes for CATSDYGTSDKTQYF.

The chain combines TRBV19 with TRBJ1-5; D might be TRBD1 (5 bases). This CDR3 spans 15 amino acids. Trimming removed 5 bases from V and 2 bases from J, with 13 bases in between. The germline V gene has CDR1 LNHDA and CDR2 SQIVND (reference sequence). CDR3 region: CASSPYKGGNQPQHF. The CDR3 nucleotides are TGTGCCAGTAGTCCCTACAAAGGGGGCAATCAGCCCCAGCATTTT.

This clonotype was seen more than once but under ten times. The CDR3 loop reads CASSALQGRGYTF. The CDR3 DNA follows: TGTGCCAGCAGTGCACTTCAGGGTAGAGGCTACACCTTC. The V gene is TRBV25-1, the J gene TRBJ1-2, with D tentatively TRBD1 (5 bases). Germline V gene data show CDR1 as MGHDK and CDR2 as SYGVNS. This CDR3 comprises 13 residues. Trimming pared 4 bases from V and 8 bases from J, leaving 14 bases between.

This chain connects TRBV14 to TRBJ2-5; no reliable D call. Germline assignment: CDR1 SGHDN and CDR2 FVKESK. Trimming pared 1 base from V and 2 bases from J, leaving 14 bases between. There are 16 residues in the CDR3. CDR3 residues: CASSQAPRRWQETQYF. CDR3 coding DNA: TGTGCCAGCAGCCAAGCCCCCCGCAGGTGGCAAGAGACCCAGTACTTC.

The CDR3 nucleotides read TGCAGTGCTCCTGGGGCCCGGACGGGTGAAGCTTTCTTT. Amino acids: CSAPGARTGEAFF. V gene TRBV20-1 combines with J gene TRBJ1-1; a possible D gene is TRBD1 (5 bases). The CDR3 has 13 residues. The germline CDR1 and CDR2 sequences are DFQATT and SNEGSKA (reference sequence). The ends were cut back, 5 bases at V and 7 bases at J, with 17 bases in the middle.

V usage is TRBV5-6 and J usage is TRBJ2-1; D remains ambiguous. The CDR3 is made up of 12 amino acids. V was shortened by 7 bases and J by 5 bases, with 10 bases between the two germline ends. CDR1 SGHDT and CDR2 YYEEEE come from the germline V gene. CDR3 in amino acids: CASGTRHNEQFF. The CDR3 region has the DNA TGTGCCAGCGGAACAAGACACAATGAGCAGTTCTTC.

This chain joins TRBV7-9 and TRBJ2-5; 8 bases fit TRBD1. This CDR3 region has 16 residues. V lost 4 bases and J lost 3; bases outside the gene matches: 10. CDR1 and CDR2 (germline): SEHNR, FQNEAQ (reference sequence). The CDR3 protein is CASSSPPADREETQYF. The CDR3 bases are TGTGCCAGCAGCTCCCCCCCCGCGGACAGGGAAGAGACCCAGTACTTC.

There are a few counts of this clonotype. The chain has TRBV20-1 and TRBJ2-5, with 8 nucleotides matching TRBD1. Per the germline V gene, CDR1 is DFQATT and CDR2 is SNEGSKA (reference sequence). With 5 bases clipped from V and 0 bases from J, the junction kept 8 bases outside the gene matches. The CDR3 has 15 amino acids. CDR3 sequence: CSAYPPDRDQETQYF. In nucleotides, the CDR3 is TGCAGTGCTTACCCCCCGGACAGGGACCAAGAGACCCAGTACTTC.